One and the same sample provided the 27 T cell receptor beta chains below, sequenced in a study of early T cells in non-severe SARS-CoV-2 infection. A single record per CDR3 protein comes from TCRdb applying MiXCR to the 5' RACE reads. The table records more than 50,000 distinct CDR3 sequences, about 13% of them present only once. The material sequenced was whole blood, taken at baseline. The receptor source for this set is an adult who was a healthcare worker with PCR-confirmed SARS-CoV-2 infection or an uninfected control (not recorded which).

This clonotype was found a few times. This rearrangement joins TRBV20-1 to TRBJ2-7; no definite D call. The V end lost 8 bases, the J end lost 0 bases, and 14 bases lay between the germline ends. This CDR3 region has 13 residues. The V gene's germline CDR1 is DFQATT and CDR2 SNEGSKA (reference sequence). This chain's CDR3 is CSSSTASSYEQYF. The CDR3 coding sequence is TGCAGTTCATCTACAGCGAGCTCCTACGAGCAGTACTTC.

The chain uses TRBV7-2 and TRBJ2-5, with D maybe TRBD2 (5 bases). V lost 1 base and J 4 bases, leaving 10 bases between the germline ends. CDR3 length: 14 amino acids. Germline lookup yields CDR1 SGHTA and CDR2 FQGNSA. CDR3 region: CASSLGGIRETQYF. The CDR3 DNA is TGTGCCAGCAGCTTAGGAGGGATAAGAGAGACCCAGTACTTC. Supplemented by reference TRBV7-2 and TRBJ2-5, the full variable domain reads GAGVSQSPSNKVTEKGKDVELRCDPISGHTALYWYRQSLGQGLEFLIYFQGNSAPDKSGLPSDRFSAERTGGSVSTLTIQRTQQEDSAVYLCASSLGGIRETQYFGPGTRLLVL.

This clonotype has more than one count but fewer than ten. The rearrangement joins TRBV28 to TRBJ2-7; TRBD1 aligns across 7 bases. V gave up 3 bases and J gave up 2 bases; unmatched junction bases: 7. The CDR3 length is 15 residues. Germline V gives CDR1 MDHEN, CDR2 SYDVKM. The CDR3, as DNA: TGTGCCAGCAGTTTCACCGGGACAGAGACCTACGAGCAGTACTTC. As protein: CASSFTGTETYEQYF.

In this sample, this clonotype turned up a few times. V and J are TRBV10-3 and TRBJ2-1; TRBD2 agrees at 8 bases. V lost 4 bases, J lost 4 bases, and 9 bases stayed unmatched. This CDR3 has 16 residues. CDR1 ENHRY and CDR2 SYGVKD come from the germline V gene. The CDR3 reads CAISVRQRGPYNEQFF. The DNA for the CDR3 is TGTGCCATCAGTGTAAGACAGCGGGGGCCTTACAATGAGCAGTTCTTC.

This sequence joins TRBV7-9 and TRBJ2-2; no clear D. The ends were cut back, 6 bases at V and 3 bases at J, with 11 bases in the middle. Germline V gene data show CDR1 as SEHNR and CDR2 as FQNEAQ (reference sequence). The CDR3 runs 14 residues. The chain's CDR3 is CASSTATDTGELFF. Written as DNA, the CDR3 is TGTGCCAGCAGTACGGCTACTGACACCGGGGAGCTGTTTTTT.

This clonotype appeared a few times. V usage is TRBV7-9 and J usage is TRBJ1-2; 7 nucleotides agree with TRBD1. Germline CDR1 and CDR2: SEHNR and FQNEAQ (reference sequence). CDR3 size: 14 residues. The ends lost 4 bases at V and 3 bases at J; junction bases unmatched: 5. CDR3 nucleotides: TGTGCCAGCAGCTCCTCGGGACAGTACTATGGCTACACCTTC. Translating gives CASSSSGQYYGYTF.

This clonotype has a handful of counts. The chain has TRBV3-1 and TRBJ1-1; D is unclear. This CDR3 is 12 amino acids long. Germline V gene sequence: CDR1 LGHDT, CDR2 YNNKEL (reference sequence). Trimming removed 1 base at V and 4 bases at J, with 4 bases between. The DNA of the CDR3 is TGTGCCAGCAGCCAAGCACGCACTGAAGCTTTCTTT. Residues: CASSQARTEAFF.

V and J are TRBV6-2 or TRBV6-3 and TRBJ2-4; a weak D match, TRBD2 (5 bases). The germline gives CDR1 MNHEY, CDR2 SVGEGT. The CDR3 spans 13 residues. Trimming removed 7 bases at V and 6 bases at J, with 13 bases between. The CDR3 sequence: CASKYGGTNIQYF. The CDR3 DNA reads as TGTGCCAGCAAATACGGAGGCACAAACATTCAGTACTTC.

In this sample, this clonotype turned up many times. This sequence joins TRBV18 and TRBJ1-3, with D unclear. Trimming removed 6 bases from V and 4 bases from J, with 1 base in between. The CDR3 runs to 10 residues. CDR1 KGHSH and CDR2 LQKENI come from the germline V gene. CDR3 bases: TGTGCCAGCTCCGGAAACACCATATATTTT. As protein: CASSGNTIYF. Using reference TRBV18 and TRBJ1-3 for the parts outside the CDR3, the full variable domain is NAGVMQNPRHLVRRRGQEARLRCSPMKGHSHVYWYRQLPEEGLKFMVYLQKENIIDESGMPKERFSAEFPKEGPSILRIQQVVRGDSAAYFCASSGNTIYFGEGSWLTVV.

For the CDR3, the DNA is TGCAGTGCTGGGGCCAAGGACAGGAGAACTCCGAACACTGAAGCTTTCTTT. Protein sequence: CSAGAKDRRTPNTEAFF. The chain joins TRBV20-1 to TRBJ1-1, with 7 nucleotides matching TRBD1. CDR1 DFQATT and CDR2 SNEGSKA come from the germline V gene (reference sequence). The V gene end was trimmed by 5 bases and the J gene end by 1 base; junction bases not matched to a gene: 16. The CDR3 sequence is 17 residues long.

V and J are TRBV5-6 and TRBJ2-1; a weak D match, TRBD2 (6 bases). Germline-derived CDR1 and CDR2 are SGHDT and YYEEEE. This CDR3 region has 15 residues. V was clipped by 4 bases and J by 4 bases, with 15 bases between them. The CDR3 spells CASSPLTRDYNEQFF. Here the CDR3 DNA reads TGTGCCAGCAGCCCCTTGACTAGAGATTACAATGAGCAGTTCTTC.

Ten or more counts support this clonotype. The rearrangement joins TRBV18 to TRBJ2-4; weak D call: TRBD2 (5 bases). Germline V gene data show CDR1 as KGHSH and CDR2 as LQKENI. The ends were cut back, 2 bases at V and 0 bases at J, with 5 bases in the middle. The CDR3 runs to 14 residues. CDR3 nucleotide sequence: TGTGCCAGCTCACCAGAGGGAGCCAAAAACATTCAGTACTTC. Its translation is CASSPEGAKNIQYF.

The chain recombines TRBV28 with TRBJ1-2, with 9 bases lining up with TRBD1. The CDR3 consists of 17 residues. V shed 1 base, J shed 4 bases, and the junction held 10 bases outside the gene matches. Germline CDR1 and CDR2: MDHEN and SYDVKM. The CDR3: CASSLSPLTGGLYGYTF. Written as DNA, the CDR3 is TGTGCCAGCAGTTTATCCCCGTTAACAGGGGGCCTCTATGGCTACACCTTC.

This clonotype was seen more than once but under ten times. V gene TRBV29-1 combines with J gene TRBJ1-3; 7 nucleotides align to TRBD1. The germline gives CDR1 SQVTM, CDR2 ANQGSEA. Losses at the gene ends were 4 bases for V and 4 bases for J; bases not matched to a gene: 4. The CDR3 consists of 13 residues. The DNA of the CDR3 is TGCAGCGTTGCCGAGACAGGGGGAAACACCATATATTTT. Protein: CSVAETGGNTIYF. The full variable domain, completed using reference TRBV29-1 and TRBJ1-3, is SAVISQKPSRDICQRGTSLTIQCQVDSQVTMMFWYRQQPGQSLTLIATANQGSEATYESGFVIDKFPISRPNLTFSTLTVSNMSPEDSSIYLCSVAETGGNTIYFGEGSWLTVV.

The sample holds a few counts of this clonotype. This chain uses TRBV6-5 with TRBJ2-7; D is perhaps TRBD1 or TRBD2 (5 bases each). This CDR3 is built from 12 residues. CDR1 is MNHEY, CDR2 SVGAGI, per germline. V gave up 10 bases and J gave up 1 base, with 11 bases separating them. CDR3 coding DNA: TGTGCCATCCGGGGCAGTTCCTACGAGCAGTACTTC. Its translation is CAIRGSSYEQYF.

This clonotype was counted many times. V gene TRBV28 combines with J gene TRBJ2-5; 8 nucleotides align to TRBD1. Germline lookup yields CDR1 MDHEN and CDR2 SYDVKM. V gave up 5 bases and J gave up 2 bases; unmatched junction bases: 10. CDR3 length: 16 residues. The CDR3 sequence: CASSLRTGNIQETQYF. The DNA of the CDR3 is TGTGCCAGCAGTCTGAGGACAGGGAATATACAAGAGACCCAGTACTTC.

This clonotype is categorized as medium-sized (0.01 to 0.1%). The chain employs TRBV21-1 and TRBJ2-1. TRBV21-1 is assigned pseudogene status. The CDR3 is 16 residues long. CDR3 amino acids: CASTKNPKLSYNEQFF. CDR3 coding DNA: TGTGCCAGCACCAAAAACCCAAAGTTGTCCTACAATGAGCAGTTCTTC.

V usage is TRBV4-2 and J usage is TRBJ2-7; D may match TRBD1 or TRBD2 (5 bases each). The CDR3 length is 16 residues. The V and J ends lost 1 base and 7 bases respectively, with 20 bases between them. In germline, CDR1 is LGHNA, CDR2 YNFKEQ. CDR3 DNA sequence: TGTGCCAGCAGCCAAGGGGACGCTACTAGATGGAGGGAGCAGTACTTC. It is translated as CASSQGDATRWREQYF.

The gene calls are TRBV6-5 and TRBJ2-7; D remains unclear. The CDR3 spans 14 residues. V was clipped by 6 bases and J by 8 bases, with 20 bases between them. CDR1 MNHEY and CDR2 SVGAGI come from the germline V gene. CDR3 amino acids: CASSLTTTRPQQYF. The CDR3 DNA is TGTGCCAGCAGCCTTACTACTACTCGGCCTCAGCAGTACTTC.

The V and J genes are TRBV20-1 and TRBJ2-5; D is unclear. CDR1 is DFQATT, CDR2 SNEGSKA, per germline (reference sequence). V lost 0 bases and J lost 1, with 9 bases in between. The CDR3 loop spans 14 amino acids. The CDR3 DNA reads TGCAGTGCTAGAGATGGCAAGGGCCAAGAGACCCAGTACTTC. Its protein is CSARDGKGQETQYF.

This clonotype was found many times. This chain links TRBV6-2 or TRBV6-3 with TRBJ2-1; D not certain. Trimming left V 5 bases short and J 0 bases short, with 17 bases between. Germline CDR1 and CDR2: MNHEY and SVGEGT. This CDR3 region has 17 residues. The CDR3 region has the DNA TGTGCCAGCAGTGCCCTAGGTTGGGGTGACTCCTACAATGAGCAGTTCTTC. Encoded protein: CASSALGWGDSYNEQFF.

This clonotype turned up a few times. The rearrangement uses TRBV21-1 and TRBJ1-1; the table gives TRBD1 as D, unverified against the DNA. TRBV21-1 is labeled a pseudogene. The CDR3 consists of 15 residues. This CDR3 reads CASSFHRGFAGEAFF. CDR3 DNA sequence: TGTGCCAGCAGCTTCCACAGGGGCTTTGCCGGTGAAGCTTTCTTT.

The chain combines TRBV9 with TRBJ1-1; D uncertain. There are 15 residues in the CDR3. Trimming took 0 bases from V and 0 from J, leaving 9 bases between them. The germline gives CDR1 SGDLS, CDR2 YYNGEE. As DNA, the CDR3 is TGTGCCAGCAGCGTAGAGGCAGACATGAACACTGAAGCTTTCTTT. This translates into CASSVEADMNTEAFF. Together with reference TRBV9 and TRBJ1-1, the CDR3 gives the full variable domain: DSGVTQTPKHLITATGQRVTLRCSPRSGDLSVYWYQQSLDQGLQFLIQYYNGEERAKGNILERFSAQQFPDLHSELNLSSLELGDSALYFCASSVEADMNTEAFFGQGTRLTVV.

The rearrangement links TRBV5-1 to TRBJ2-7, with 12 bases lining up with TRBD2. The CDR3 runs 13 residues. V shed 7 bases and J 4 bases; nucleotides not matched to a gene: 3. In germline, CDR1 is SGHRS, CDR2 YFSETQ. The CDR3 sequence: CASQGLAGYEQYF. The CDR3 DNA sequence: TGCGCCAGCCAAGGACTAGCGGGGTACGAGCAGTACTTC.

This clonotype turned up a few times. V gene TRBV9 combines with J gene TRBJ2-7, with D tentatively TRBD2 (5 bases). Germline assignment: CDR1 SGDLS and CDR2 YYNGEE. The CDR3 is 15 residues long. The V gene lost 3 bases and the J gene lost 1 base, with 14 bases spanning the gap. CDR3 DNA: TGTGCCAGCAGCGCCTCGGACTCACCTTCCTACGAGCAGTACTTC. This encodes CASSASDSPSYEQYF.

V is TRBV7-3 and J is TRBJ2-5; perhaps TRBD1 as D (5 bases). Germline lookup yields CDR1 SGHTA and CDR2 FQGTGA. The CDR3 length is 13 residues. Deletions cut 4 bases from V and 5 bases from J, with 11 bases between. In DNA, the CDR3 is TGTGCCAGCAGCTCTCAGGGTCCCGAGACCCAGTACTTC. Protein: CASSSQGPETQYF.

The V and J genes are TRBV14 and TRBJ2-7; 11 nucleotides line up with TRBD2. From germline, CDR1 is SGHDN and CDR2 FVKESK. CDR3 size: 15 residues. J gave up 7 bases and V 3 bases, and 8 bases lay outside the gene matches. The CDR3 DNA reads TGTGCCAGCAGCCACTACACTAGCGGGAGAGGTGAGCAGTACTTC. Translation: CASSHYTSGRGEQYF.